This section outlines one T cell receptor beta chain sequence together with its context. V shed 4 bases and J 5 bases; nucleotides not matched to a gene: 10. This CDR3 comprises 14 residues. In germline, CDR1 is GTSNPN, CDR2 SVGIG (reference sequence). This sample is drawn from a study of control samples from healthy donors and cancer patients. The assay was immunoSEQ multiplex PCR, and TCRdb's table has in-frame clones only and misses some. The data show roughly 95,000 clones, with about 90% seen just once and around an eighth held by the top ten. This TCR derives from a young man in good health. The source material was blood. The chain joins TRBV30 to TRBJ1-1; 7 nucleotides match TRBD1. The CDR3 loop reads CAWIRAGGVTEAFF. The CDR3, as DNA: TGTGCCTGGATTAGGGCAGGGGGGGTAACTGAAGCTTTCTTT. The whole variable domain, filled in from reference TRBV30 and TRBJ1-1, reads SQTIHQWPATLVQPVGSPLSLECTVEGTSNPNLYWYRQAAGRGLQLLFYSVGIGQISSEVPQNLSASRPQDRQFILSSKKLLLSDSGFYLCAWIRAGGVTEAFFGQGTRLTVV.